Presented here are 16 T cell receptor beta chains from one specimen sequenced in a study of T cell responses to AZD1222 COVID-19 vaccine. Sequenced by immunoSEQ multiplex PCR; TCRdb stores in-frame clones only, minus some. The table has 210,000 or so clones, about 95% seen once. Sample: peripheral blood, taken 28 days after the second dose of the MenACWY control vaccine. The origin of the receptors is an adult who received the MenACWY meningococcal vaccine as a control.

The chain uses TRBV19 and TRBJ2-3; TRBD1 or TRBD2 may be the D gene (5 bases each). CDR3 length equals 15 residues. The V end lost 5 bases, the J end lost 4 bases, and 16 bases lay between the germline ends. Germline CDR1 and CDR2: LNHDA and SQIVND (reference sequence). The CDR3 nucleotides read TGTGCCAGTAGTCCGGGGCCGAACGGGGCAGATACGCAGTATTTT. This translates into CASSPGPNGADTQYF. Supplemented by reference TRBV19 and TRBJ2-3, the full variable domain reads DGGITQSPKYLFRKEGQNVTLSCEQNLNHDAMYWYRQDPGQGLRLIYYSQIVNDFQKGDIAEGYSVSREKKESFPLTVTSAQKNPTAFYLCASSPGPNGADTQYFGPGTRLTVL.

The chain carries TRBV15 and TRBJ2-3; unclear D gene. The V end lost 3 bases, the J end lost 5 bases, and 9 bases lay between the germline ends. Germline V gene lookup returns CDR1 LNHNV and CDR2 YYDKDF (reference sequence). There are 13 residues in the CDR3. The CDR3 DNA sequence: TGTGCCACCAGCAGGGCCCCCAGAGATACGCAGTATTTT. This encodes CATSRAPRDTQYF. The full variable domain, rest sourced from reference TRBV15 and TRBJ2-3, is DAMVIQNPRYQVTQFGKPVTLSCSQTLNHNVMYWYQQKSSQAPKLLFHYYDKDFNNEADTPDNFQSRRPNTSFCFLDIRSPGLGDTAMYLCATSRAPRDTQYFGPGTRLTVL.

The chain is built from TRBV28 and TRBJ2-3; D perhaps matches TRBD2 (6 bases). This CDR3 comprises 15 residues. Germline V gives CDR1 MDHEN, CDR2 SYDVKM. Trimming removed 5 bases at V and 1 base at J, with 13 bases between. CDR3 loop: CASSTSGVGTDTQYF. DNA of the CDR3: TGTGCCAGCAGTACCTCGGGAGTAGGCACAGATACGCAGTATTTT.

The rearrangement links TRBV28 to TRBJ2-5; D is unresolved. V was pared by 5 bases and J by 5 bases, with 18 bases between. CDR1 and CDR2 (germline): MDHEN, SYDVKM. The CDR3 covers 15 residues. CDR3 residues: CASSISRSSSETQYF. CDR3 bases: TGTGCCAGCAGTATATCAAGATCTTCCTCGGAGACCCAGTACTTC.

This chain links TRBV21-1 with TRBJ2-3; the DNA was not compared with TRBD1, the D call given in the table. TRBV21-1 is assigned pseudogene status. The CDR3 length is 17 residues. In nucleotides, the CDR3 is TGTGCCAGCAGCAACGTCCGTAGGACCCCGGACACGGTTACGCAGTATTTT. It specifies CASSNVRRTPDTVTQYF.

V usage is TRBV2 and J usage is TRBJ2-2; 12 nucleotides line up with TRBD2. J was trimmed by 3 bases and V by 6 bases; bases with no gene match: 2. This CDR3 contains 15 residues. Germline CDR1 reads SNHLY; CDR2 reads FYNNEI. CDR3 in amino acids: CASRRLAGDTGELFF. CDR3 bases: TGTGCCAGCAGAAGACTAGCGGGGGACACCGGGGAGCTGTTTTTT.

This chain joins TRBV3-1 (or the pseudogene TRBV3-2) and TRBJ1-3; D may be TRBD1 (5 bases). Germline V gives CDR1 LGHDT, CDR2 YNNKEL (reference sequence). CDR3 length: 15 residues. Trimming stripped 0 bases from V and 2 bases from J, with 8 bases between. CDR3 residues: CASSQEGQAGNTIYF. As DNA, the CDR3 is TGTGCCAGCAGCCAAGAGGGGCAGGCTGGAAACACCATATATTTT.

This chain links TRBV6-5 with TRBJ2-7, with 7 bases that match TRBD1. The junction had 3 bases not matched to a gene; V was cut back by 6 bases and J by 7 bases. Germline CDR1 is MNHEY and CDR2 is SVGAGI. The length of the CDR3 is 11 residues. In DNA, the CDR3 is TGTGCCAGCAGCCAGGGACAGGAGCAGTACTTC. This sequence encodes CASSQGQEQYF.

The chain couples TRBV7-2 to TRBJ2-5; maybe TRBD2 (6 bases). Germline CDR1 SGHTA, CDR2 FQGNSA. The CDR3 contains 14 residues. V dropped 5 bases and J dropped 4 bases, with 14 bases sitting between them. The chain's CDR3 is CASSPMMGGETQYF. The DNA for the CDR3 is TGTGCCAGCAGCCCAATGATGGGGGGAGAGACCCAGTACTTC.

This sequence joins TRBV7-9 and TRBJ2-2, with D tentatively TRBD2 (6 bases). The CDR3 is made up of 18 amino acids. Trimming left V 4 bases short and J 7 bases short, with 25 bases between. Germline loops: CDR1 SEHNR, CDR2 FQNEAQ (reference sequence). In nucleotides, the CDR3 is TGTGCCAGCAGCTCAGTCGACAGAGGAGGGGATTTCGACGGGGAGCTGTTTTTT. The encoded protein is CASSSVDRGGDFDGELFF.

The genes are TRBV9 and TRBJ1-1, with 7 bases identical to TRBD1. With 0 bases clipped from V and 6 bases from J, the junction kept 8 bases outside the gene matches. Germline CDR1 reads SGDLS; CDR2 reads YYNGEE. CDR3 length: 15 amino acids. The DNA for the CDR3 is TGTGCCAGCAGCGTAGTGAGGGCGCAGGGGGCTGAAGCTTTCTTT. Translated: CASSVVRAQGAEAFF.

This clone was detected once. The CDR3 sequence: CASSADGATDTQYF. The CDR3 DNA reads as TGTGCCAGCAGCGCGGACGGGGCGACAGATACGCAGTATTTT. The rearrangement joins TRBV9 to TRBJ2-3, with D tentatively TRBD1 or TRBD2 (5 bases each). V gave up 3 bases and J gave up 3 bases, with 11 bases separating them. CDR1 and CDR2 from the germline V gene are SGDLS and YYNGEE. This CDR3 spans 14 amino acids.

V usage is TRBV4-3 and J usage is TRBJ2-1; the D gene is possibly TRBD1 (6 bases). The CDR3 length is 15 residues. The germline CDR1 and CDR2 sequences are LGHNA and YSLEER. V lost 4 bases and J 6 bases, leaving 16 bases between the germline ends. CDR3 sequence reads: CASSPRQGSLNEQFF. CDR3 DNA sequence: TGCGCCAGCAGCCCCCGGCAGGGGTCCCTCAATGAGCAGTTCTTC.

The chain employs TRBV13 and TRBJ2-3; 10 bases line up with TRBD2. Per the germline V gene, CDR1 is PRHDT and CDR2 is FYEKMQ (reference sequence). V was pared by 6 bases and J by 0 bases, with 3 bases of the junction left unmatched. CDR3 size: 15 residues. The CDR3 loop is CASRRLAGSTDTQYF. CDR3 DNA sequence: TGTGCCAGCAGGAGACTAGCGGGTAGCACAGATACGCAGTATTTT.

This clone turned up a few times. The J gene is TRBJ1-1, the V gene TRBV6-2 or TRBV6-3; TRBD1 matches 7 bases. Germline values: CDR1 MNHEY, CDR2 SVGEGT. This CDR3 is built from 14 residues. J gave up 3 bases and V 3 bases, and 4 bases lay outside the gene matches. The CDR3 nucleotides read TGTGCCAGCAGTTATCATACAGGGGACACTGAAGCTTTCTTT. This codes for CASSYHTGDTEAFF.

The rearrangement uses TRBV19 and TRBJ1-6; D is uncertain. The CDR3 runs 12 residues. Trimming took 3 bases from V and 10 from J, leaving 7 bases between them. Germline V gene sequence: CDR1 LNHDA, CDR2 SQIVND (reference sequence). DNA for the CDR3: TGTGCCAGTAGTATTGGGCAGTCACCCCTCCACTTT. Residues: CASSIGQSPLHF.